Following are 21 T cell receptor beta chains from one sample sequenced in a study of T cell clonality in common variable immunodeficiency. Clones were read by immunoSEQ multiplex PCR, and TCRdb kept only the in-frame ones, dropping some. The data list 15,000 to 25,000 clones, none observed once; around 23% falls to the top ten. Whole-study findings and limits: Reportedly, TCR beta sequences from common variable immunodeficiency showed fewer deletions and N-nucleotide insertions.

For these TCRs, the target antigens are not known. Source material: peripheral blood mononuclear cells. Receptor source: a human donor with common variable immunodeficiency.

This clone came up a few times. CDR3 protein: CASLGGVSYNEQFF. The sequenced part of the CDR3 DNA is TGTGCCAGTCTTGGGGGGGTCTCCTACAATGAG. This chain uses TRBV6-2 or TRBV6-3 with TRBJ2-1; TRBD2 matches 7 bases. The read halts 3 residues ahead of the CDR3 end, with the missing end drawn from the germline J gene. Looked up from germline, CDR1 is MNHEY and CDR2 is SVGEGT. The CDR3 totals 14 residues. V was pared by 9 bases and J by 0 bases, with 5 bases of the junction left unmatched.

There are many counts of this clone. The observed sequence ends 3 residues before the CDR3 terminus, with the missing tail filled in from the germline J gene. The rearrangement links TRBV28 to TRBJ1-1, with 9 bases identical to TRBD1. J lost 5 bases, V lost 6 bases, and 7 bases had no gene match. CDR1 and CDR2 (germline): MDHEN, SYDVKM. This CDR3 region has 14 residues. CDR3 DNA (partial): TGTGCCAGCAGGACAGGGGGACGCAGTACTGAA. This codes for CASRTGGRSTE. The whole CDR3 protein reads CASRTGGRSTEAFF.

This clone has ten or more counts. The missing CDR3 end, 3 residues past where the read stops, is filled in from the germline J gene. V gene TRBV5-1 combines with J gene TRBJ2-1; 8 positions agree with TRBD1. Germline V gene lookup returns CDR1 SGHRS and CDR2 YFSETQ. This CDR3 region has 12 residues. Trimming cost V 4 bases and J 9 bases; bases outside gene matches: 3. The CDR3 loop reads CASSRQGLEQFF. The part of the CDR3 DNA that was read is TGCGCCAGCAGCCGACAGGGGCTTGAG.

The table lists this clone with a few counts. CDR3 sequence: CASSTGTSGGDIQYF. Partial CDR3 DNA: TGCGCCAGCAGCACCGGGACTAGCGGGGGAGACATT. The chain joins TRBV5-1 to TRBJ2-4, with 14 bases lining up with TRBD2. The read halts 3 residues ahead of the CDR3 end, with the missing end drawn from the germline J gene. The ends lost 4 bases at V and 8 bases at J; junction bases unmatched: 5. Germline values: CDR1 SGHRS, CDR2 YFSETQ. The CDR3 is 15 amino acids.

Turning to this clone: The read is 3 residues too short to cover the CDR3 end, so that end is filled in from the germline J gene. This sequence joins TRBV29-1 and TRBJ2-3; tentative D call: TRBD1 (6 bases). Trimming pared 6 bases from V and 0 bases from J, leaving 13 bases between. Germline V gives CDR1 SQVTM, CDR2 ANQGSEA. CDR3 length equals 14 residues. The CDR3 protein is CSVAGTPSTDTQYF. The DNA read from the CDR3 is TGCAGCGTCGCCGGGACACCTAGCACAGATACG.

About this clone: Coverage ceases 3 residues before the CDR3 finishes, and the germline J gene fills in the end. V and J are TRBV30 and TRBJ2-7; D call uncertain. The length of the CDR3 is 11 residues. The germline V and J ends were trimmed by 0 bases and 4 bases, with 4 bases remaining between them. Germline CDR1 reads GTSNPN; CDR2 reads SVGIG (reference sequence). The CDR3 reads CAWSVAYEQYF. Partial CDR3 DNA: TGTGCCTGGAGTGTAGCGTACGAG.

This clone is medium-sized within its sample. The DNA ends 3 residues before the CDR3 does, and the rest of the CDR3 is filled in from the germline J gene. V usage is TRBV9 and J usage is TRBJ1-1, with a weak D call TRBD1 (5 bases). The CDR3 sequence is 13 residues long. The germline V gene has CDR1 SGDLS and CDR2 YYNGEE. With 5 bases removed from V and 3 bases from J, the gap between germline ends came to 11 bases. The CDR3 loop reads CASRQVLHTEAFF. The covered CDR3 bases are TGTGCCAGCAGACAGGTCTTGCACACTGAA.

This clone came up many times. The CDR3 end falls 3 residues outside the read, so it is completed with the germline J gene. This chain uses TRBV4-1 with TRBJ2-3; TRBD2 is a possible D gene (5 bases). Germline V gives CDR1 MGHRA, CDR2 YSYEKL. Trimming took off 4 bases at V and 6 bases at J, with 20 bases between the two ends. The CDR3 is 16 residues long. The covered CDR3 bases are TGCGCCAGCAGCCGAAATGCGCTAGCAGAGGTTGATACG. Protein: CASSRNALAEVDT. The CDR3 as a whole reads CASSRNALAEVDTQYF.

Comments on this clone: The read finishes 3 residues shy of the CDR3 end, and the germline J gene is used to complete it. The rearrangement links TRBV18 to TRBJ1-2; 8 nucleotides line up with TRBD1. This CDR3 has 16 residues. Germline CDR1 is KGHSH and CDR2 is LQKENI. J lost 3 bases, V lost 2 bases, and 8 bases had no gene match. The CDR3 bases that were read are TGTGCCAGCTCACCATCAGGGTTGGGACAGGACTATGGC. It yields the protein CASSPSGLGQDYG. In full, the CDR3 is CASSPSGLGQDYGYTF.

In this sample, this clone turned up a few times. The DNA ends 3 residues before the CDR3 does, and the rest of the CDR3 is filled in from the germline J gene. The chain is built from TRBV20-1 and TRBJ2-7, with TRBD2 matching 8 bases. With V trimmed by 2 bases and J by 6 bases, 6 bases remained unmatched. CDR3 length: 13 residues. Germline V lookup: CDR1 DFQATT, CDR2 SNEGSKA (reference sequence). The CDR3 DNA, read in part, is TGCAGTGCTAGAAAGCCAGCGGGGGTCGAG. Its translation: CSARKPAGVE. The CDR3 in its entirety is CSARKPAGVEQYF.

This clone was counted a few times. The read falls 3 residues short of the CDR3 end, and the missing part is taken from the germline J gene. The V gene is TRBV2, the J gene TRBJ1-2; 9 nucleotides align to TRBD1. The CDR3 length is 14 residues. Germline V lookup: CDR1 SNHLY, CDR2 FYNNEI. The V segment lost 7 bases and the J segment 4 bases; nucleotides outside the gene matches: 7. CDR3 sequence: CASIYGTGSYGYTF. CDR3 DNA (partial): TGTGCCAGCATATACGGGACAGGGTCCTATGGC.

About this clone itself: The read terminates 3 residues ahead of where the CDR3 ends, so the germline J gene completes it. The chain combines TRBV19 with TRBJ1-5; 11 bases are shared with TRBD1. The junction had 6 bases not matched to a gene; V was cut back by 5 bases and J by 0 bases. The length of the CDR3 is 17 residues. Per germline, CDR1 LNHDA and CDR2 SQIVND (reference sequence). CDR3 DNA, as far as it was read: TGTGCCAGTAGTCTACAGGACAGGGGGCGTAGCAATCAGCCC. Its protein product is CASSLQDRGRSNQP. The whole CDR3 sequence is CASSLQDRGRSNQPQHF.

As for this clone: The sequence runs out 3 residues before the end of the CDR3; the remainder is reconstructed from the germline J gene. The rearrangement uses TRBV18 and TRBJ2-3; 7 nucleotides line up with TRBD1. Germline V gives CDR1 KGHSH, CDR2 LQKENI. This CDR3 contains 17 residues. Losses at the gene ends were 4 bases for V and 0 bases for J; bases not matched to a gene: 10. CDR3 DNA (partial): TGTGCCAGCTCACTCTCTTTGGGGACAGCAAGCACAGATACG. It specifies CASSLSLGTASTDT. In full, the CDR3 is CASSLSLGTASTDTQYF.

This clone was observed a handful of times. The CDR3 end falls 3 residues outside the read, so it is completed with the germline J gene. The V and J genes are TRBV7-6 and TRBJ1-2, with 8 bases identical to TRBD1. This CDR3 spans 13 amino acids. V shed 5 bases, J shed 6 bases, and the junction held 5 bases outside the gene matches. CDR1 is SGHVS, CDR2 FNYEAQ, per germline. CDR3: CASSQTGEDGYTF. The part of the CDR3 DNA that was read is TGTGCCAGCAGCCAGACAGGGGAAGATGGC.

The CDR3 loop is CASSPRTGTEKLFF. CDR3 DNA (partial): TGTGCCAGCAGCCCAAGGACAGGGACTGAAAAA. V is TRBV2 and J is TRBJ1-4; 8 bases match TRBD1. The CDR3 end is not reached by the read, which stops 3 residues before it; the germline J gene fills it in. The V gene end was trimmed by 6 bases and the J gene end by 7 bases; junction bases not matched to a gene: 7. Per the germline V gene, CDR1 is SNHLY and CDR2 is FYNNEI. This CDR3 is 14 amino acids long.

Turning to this clone: The missing CDR3 end, 3 residues past where the read stops, is filled in from the germline J gene. The chain recombines TRBV19 with TRBJ2-7; 9 nucleotides agree with TRBD2. The length of the CDR3 is 14 residues. After removal of 6 bases from V and 5 bases from J, the junction contained 8 bases not matched to a gene. Germline V CDR1 and CDR2: LNHDA, SQIVND (reference sequence). The CDR3 bases that were read are TGTGCCAGTAGAAGTGGCGGGGGGGACAACGAG. Its protein product is CASRSGGGDNE. The whole CDR3 sequence is CASRSGGGDNEQYF.

A note on this clone: The read finishes 3 residues shy of the CDR3 end, and the germline J gene is used to complete it. The chain carries TRBV2 and TRBJ2-5; 11 positions agree with TRBD1. Germline V lookup: CDR1 SNHLY, CDR2 FYNNEI. The length of the CDR3 is 16 residues. Unmatched junction bases numbered 7, after V lost 6 bases and J lost 1 base. CDR3 amino acids: CASRAGTGGIQETQYF. The DNA read from the CDR3 is TGTGCCAGCAGAGCAGGGACAGGGGGGATCCAAGAGACC. Based on the CDR3 plus reference TRBV2 and TRBJ2-5, the full variable domain is EPEVTQTPSHQVTQMGQEVILRCVPISNHLYFYWYRQILGQKVEFLVSFYNNEISEKSEIFDDQFSVERPDGSNFTLKIRSTKLEDSAMYFCASRAGTGGIQETQYFGPGTRLLVL.

This clone has only a few counts. The read is 3 residues too short to cover the CDR3 end, so that end is filled in from the germline J gene. The rearrangement links TRBV7-6 to TRBJ2-2, with TRBD2 matching 8 bases. Germline trimming cut 1 base from V and 1 base from J; bases unmatched to any gene: 2. The CDR3 covers 16 residues. Germline loops: CDR1 SGHVS, CDR2 FNYEAQ. Incomplete CDR3 DNA: TGTGCCAGCAGCTTAGAGCTAGCGGGGAACACCGGGGAG. It translates to CASSLELAGNTGE. The complete CDR3 protein is CASSLELAGNTGELFF.

This clone was picked up a small number of times. Read sequence stops 3 residues before the CDR3 end, and the germline J gene provides the missing end. The J gene is TRBJ2-1, the V gene TRBV6-2 or TRBV6-3; 9 positions agree with TRBD1. CDR1 and CDR2 (germline): MNHEY, SVGEGT. The trim removed 0 bases at V and 3 bases at J, leaving 6 bases unmatched. CDR3 size: 17 residues. The sequenced CDR3 bases are TGTGCCAGCAGTTACTCGATGAGACAGGGGGGCTACAATGAG. This translates into CASSYSMRQGGYNE. The CDR3 in full is CASSYSMRQGGYNEQFF.

This clone was found many times. Read data end 3 residues before the CDR3 end; the end is taken from the germline J gene. V usage is TRBV19 and J usage is TRBJ2-2; TRBD2 might be the D (6 bases). CDR3 length: 18 residues. Trimming took off 7 bases at V and 0 bases at J, with 21 bases between the two ends. In germline, CDR1 is LNHDA, CDR2 SQIVND (reference sequence). The part of the CDR3 DNA that was read is TGTGCCAGTACCCCTGGGCGGGGACCTTACACGAACACCGGGGAG. It codes for CASTPGRGPYTNTGE. Given in full, the CDR3 is CASTPGRGPYTNTGELFF.

The sample holds a few counts of this clone. The read comes to an end 3 residues before the CDR3 does, leaving the germline J gene to fill in the end. V is TRBV2 and J is TRBJ2-5; D is undetermined. Germline CDR1 SNHLY, CDR2 FYNNEI. Trimming removed 6 bases from V and 5 bases from J, with 13 bases in between. CDR3 size: 13 residues. CDR3 sequence: CASRDGYGETQYF. The CDR3 bases that were read are TGTGCCAGCAGGGATGGGTACGGGGAGACC. Full variable domain (outside the CDR3, taken from reference TRBV2 and TRBJ2-5): EPEVTQTPSHQVTQMGQEVILRCVPISNHLYFYWYRQILGQKVEFLVSFYNNEISEKSEIFDDQFSVERPDGSNFTLKIRSTKLEDSAMYFCASRDGYGETQYFGPGTRLLVL.